One and the same sample provided the 5 T cell receptor beta chains below, sequenced in a study of blood T cell repertoires in COVID-19. Sequencing used immunoSEQ multiplex PCR; TCRdb keeps in-frame clones, though not all of them. The table includes some 200,000 clones, approximately 86% detected once. The sequenced sample consisted of peripheral blood. The receptor set was obtained from an elderly woman with acute or convalescent COVID-19.

The chain links TRBV5-1 to TRBJ1-5; 7 nucleotides line up with TRBD1. Unmatched junction bases numbered 11, after V lost 4 bases and J lost 7 bases. The CDR3 contains 15 residues. Germline V gives CDR1 SGHRS, CDR2 YFSETQ. The chain's CDR3 is CASSVDPGGEQPQHF. The DNA of the CDR3 is TGCGCCAGCAGCGTCGATCCAGGGGGTGAACAGCCCCAGCATTTT.

The CDR3 region is CASKEASNYGYTF. CDR3 nucleotide sequence: TGCGCCAGCAAGGAGGCCAGTAACTATGGCTACACCTTC. V is TRBV5-1 and J is TRBJ1-2, with D unresolved. Germline lookup yields CDR1 SGHRS and CDR2 YFSETQ. Trimming stripped 6 bases from V and 1 base from J, with 10 bases between. There are 13 residues in the CDR3. Full variable domain (rest looked up from reference TRBV5-1 and TRBJ1-2): KAGVTQTPRYLIKTRGQQVTLSCSPISGHRSVSWYQQTPGQGLQFLFEYFSETQRNKGNFPGRFSGRQFSNSRSEMNVSTLELGDSALYLCASKEASNYGYTFGSGTRLTVV.

This clone was seen a single time. The V and J genes are TRBV6-5 and TRBJ1-2; 9 bases agree with TRBD1. This CDR3 is 14 amino acids long. Trimming took 8 bases from V and 7 from J; bases not matched to a gene: 11. Per germline, CDR1 MNHEY and CDR2 SVGAGI. CDR3 in amino acids: CASRPRDRAFGYTF. In nucleotides, the CDR3 is TGTGCCAGCCGACCCCGGGACAGGGCATTTGGCTACACCTTC.

This chain uses TRBV6-2 or TRBV6-3 with TRBJ1-6; D is ambiguous. Germline V lookup: CDR1 MNHEY, CDR2 SVGEGT. The CDR3 spans 17 residues. The V end lost 3 bases, the J end lost 3 bases, and 15 bases lay between the germline ends. The CDR3 DNA sequence: TGTGCCAGCAGTTATAGGAGGCTCAGGAACTATAATTCACCCCTCCACTTT. Amino acid sequence: CASSYRRLRNYNSPLHF.

The chain uses TRBV2 and TRBJ1-2; 10 bases fit TRBD1. Germline CDR1 and CDR2: SNHLY and FYNNEI. This CDR3 comprises 14 residues. The V and J ends lost 7 bases and 4 bases, in that order; junction bases with no gene match: 6. The CDR3 sequence: CASMPGQGVYGYTF. CDR3 nucleotide sequence: TGTGCCAGCATGCCCGGACAGGGGGTCTATGGCTACACCTTC.